This T cell receptor beta chain derives from a study of brain T cells in children with intractable seizures. Germline V CDR1 and CDR2: LNHNV, YYDKDF (reference sequence). The CDR3 runs 15 residues. V was pared by 0 bases and J by 7 bases, with 15 bases between. The time point denotes: blood from clinic visit 5 months post-surgery; TSC patient then seizure free. Data came from immunoSEQ multiplex PCR; TCRdb stores just in-frame clones and leaves some out. The profile shows under 400,000 clones, about 93% of them singletons. The clonotype comes from a boy younger than two with tuberous sclerosis and intractable seizures. V is TRBV15 and J is TRBJ1-2, with D perhaps TRBD1 (5 bases). This material consisted of peripheral blood, taken approximately 5 months after surgery. The CDR3 region has the DNA TGTGCCACCAGCAGAGACCCCCGGGGCAGTGGTGGCTACACCTTC. Protein sequence: CATSRDPRGSGGYTF.